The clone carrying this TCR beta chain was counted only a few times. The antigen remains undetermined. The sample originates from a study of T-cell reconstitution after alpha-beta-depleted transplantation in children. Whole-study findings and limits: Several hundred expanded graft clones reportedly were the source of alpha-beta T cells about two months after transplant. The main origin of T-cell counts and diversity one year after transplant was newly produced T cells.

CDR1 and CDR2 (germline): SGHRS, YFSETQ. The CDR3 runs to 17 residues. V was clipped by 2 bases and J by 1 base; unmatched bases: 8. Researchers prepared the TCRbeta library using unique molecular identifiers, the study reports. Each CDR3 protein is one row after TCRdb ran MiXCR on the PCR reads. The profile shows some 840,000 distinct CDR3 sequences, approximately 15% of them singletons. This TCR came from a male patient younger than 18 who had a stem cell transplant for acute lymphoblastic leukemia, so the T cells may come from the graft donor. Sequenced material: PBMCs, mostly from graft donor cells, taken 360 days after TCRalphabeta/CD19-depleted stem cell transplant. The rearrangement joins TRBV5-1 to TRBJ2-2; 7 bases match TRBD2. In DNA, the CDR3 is TGCGCCAGCAGCTTACCTACTAGCGCCCAGAACACCGGGGAGCTGTTTTTT. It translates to CASSLPTSAQNTGELFF.